This TCR beta chain came from a study of T cell changes during pregnancy in multiple sclerosis. V dropped 0 bases and J dropped 3 bases, with 16 bases sitting between them. Germline V gives CDR1 LNHNV, CDR2 YYDKDF (reference sequence). CDR3 size: 17 residues. Method: immunoSEQ multiplex PCR; TCRdb's copy keeps in-frame clones and lacks some. The sample lists around 31,000 clones; 85% to 95% were seen once. The chain joins TRBV15 to TRBJ2-3, with a possible D match to TRBD2 (5 bases). The sequence derives from a female donor with multiple sclerosis, enrolled in a pregnancy study. This sample comprised CD4+ T cells from peripheral blood mononuclear cells, obtained in the second trimester of pregnancy. CDR3: CATSRDYSGRLTDTQYF. Written as DNA, the CDR3 is TGTGCCACCAGCAGAGATTATTCGGGAAGGTTAACAGATACGCAGTATTTT.